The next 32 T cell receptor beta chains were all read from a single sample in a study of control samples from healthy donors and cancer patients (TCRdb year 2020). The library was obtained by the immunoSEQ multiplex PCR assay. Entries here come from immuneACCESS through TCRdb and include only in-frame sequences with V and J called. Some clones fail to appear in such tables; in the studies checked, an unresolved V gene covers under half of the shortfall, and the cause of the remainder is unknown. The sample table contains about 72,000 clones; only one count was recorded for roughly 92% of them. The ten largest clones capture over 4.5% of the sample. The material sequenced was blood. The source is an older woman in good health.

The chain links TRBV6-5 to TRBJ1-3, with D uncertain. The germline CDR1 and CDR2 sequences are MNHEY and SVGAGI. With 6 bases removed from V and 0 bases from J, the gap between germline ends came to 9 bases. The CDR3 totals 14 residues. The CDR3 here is CASRSETSGNTIYF. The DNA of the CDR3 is TGTGCCAGCAGGTCGGAAACCTCTGGAAACACCATATATTTT.

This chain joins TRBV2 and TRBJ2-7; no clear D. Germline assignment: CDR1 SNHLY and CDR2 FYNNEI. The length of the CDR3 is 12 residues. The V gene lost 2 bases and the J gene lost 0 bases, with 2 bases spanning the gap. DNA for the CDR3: TGTGCCAGCAGTGAAAACTCCTACGAGCAGTACTTC. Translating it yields CASSENSYEQYF.

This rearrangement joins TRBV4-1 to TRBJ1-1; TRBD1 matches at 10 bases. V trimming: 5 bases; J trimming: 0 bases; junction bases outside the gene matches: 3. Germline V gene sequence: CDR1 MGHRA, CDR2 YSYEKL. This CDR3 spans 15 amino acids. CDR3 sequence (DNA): TGCGCCAGCAGCAAAGGACAGGGGGTGAACACTGAAGCTTTCTTT. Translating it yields CASSKGQGVNTEAFF.

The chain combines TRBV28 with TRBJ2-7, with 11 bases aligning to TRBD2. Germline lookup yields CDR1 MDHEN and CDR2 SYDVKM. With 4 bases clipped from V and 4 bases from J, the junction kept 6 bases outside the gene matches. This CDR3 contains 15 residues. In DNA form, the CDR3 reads TGTGCCAGCAGTTCCCCTAGCGGGAGGACATACGAGCAGTACTTC. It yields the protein CASSSPSGRTYEQYF. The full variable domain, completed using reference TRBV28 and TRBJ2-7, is DVKVTQSSRYLVKRTGEKVFLECVQDMDHENMFWYRQDPGLGLRLIYFSYDVKMKEKGDIPEGYSVSREKKERFSLILESASTNQTSMYLCASSSPSGRTYEQYFGPGTRLTVT.

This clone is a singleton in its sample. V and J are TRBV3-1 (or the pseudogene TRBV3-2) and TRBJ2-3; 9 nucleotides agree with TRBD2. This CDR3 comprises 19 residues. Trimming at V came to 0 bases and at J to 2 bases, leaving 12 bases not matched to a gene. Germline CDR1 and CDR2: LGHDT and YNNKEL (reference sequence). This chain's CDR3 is CASSQDLGPGLAYTDTQYF. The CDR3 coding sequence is TGTGCCAGCAGCCAAGATCTCGGTCCGGGACTAGCTTACACAGATACGCAGTATTTT.

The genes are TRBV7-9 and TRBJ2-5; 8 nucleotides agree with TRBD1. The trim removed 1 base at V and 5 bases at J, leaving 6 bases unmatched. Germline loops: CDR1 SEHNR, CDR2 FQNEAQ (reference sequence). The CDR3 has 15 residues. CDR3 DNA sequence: TGTGCCAGCAGCTTAGAGGACAGGGCGAGGGAGACCCAGTACTTC. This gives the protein CASSLEDRARETQYF.

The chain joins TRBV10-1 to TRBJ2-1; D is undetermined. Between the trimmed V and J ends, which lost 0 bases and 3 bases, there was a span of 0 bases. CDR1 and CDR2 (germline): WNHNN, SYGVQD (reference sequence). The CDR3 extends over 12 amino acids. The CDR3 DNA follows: TGCGCCAGCAGTGAGTCCTACAATGAGCAGTTCTTC. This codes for CASSESYNEQFF.

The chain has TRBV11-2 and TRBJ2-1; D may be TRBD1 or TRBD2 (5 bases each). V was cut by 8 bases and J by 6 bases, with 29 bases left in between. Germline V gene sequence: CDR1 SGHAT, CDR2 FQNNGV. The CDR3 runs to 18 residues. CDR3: CASAQGDYARDRVNEQFF. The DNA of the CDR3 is TGTGCCAGCGCCCAAGGAGACTACGCCAGGGATCGGGTCAATGAGCAGTTCTTC.

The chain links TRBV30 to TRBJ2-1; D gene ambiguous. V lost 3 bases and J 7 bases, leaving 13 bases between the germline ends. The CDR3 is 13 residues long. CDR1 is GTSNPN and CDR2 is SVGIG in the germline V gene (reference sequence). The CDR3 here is CAWSSSAKNEQFF. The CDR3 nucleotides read TGTGCCTGGAGCTCTAGTGCGAAGAATGAGCAGTTCTTC.

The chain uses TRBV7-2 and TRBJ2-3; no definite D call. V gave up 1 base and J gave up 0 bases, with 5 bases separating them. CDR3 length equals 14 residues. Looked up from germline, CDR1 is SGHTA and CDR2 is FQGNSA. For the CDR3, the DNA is TGTGCCAGCAGCTTAGATTGGAGCACAGATACGCAGTATTTT. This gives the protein CASSLDWSTDTQYF. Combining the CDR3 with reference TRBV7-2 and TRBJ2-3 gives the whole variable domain GAGVSQSPSNKVTEKGKDVELRCDPISGHTALYWYRQSLGQGLEFLIYFQGNSAPDKSGLPSDRFSAERTGGSVSTLTIQRTQQEDSAVYLCASSLDWSTDTQYFGPGTRLTVL.

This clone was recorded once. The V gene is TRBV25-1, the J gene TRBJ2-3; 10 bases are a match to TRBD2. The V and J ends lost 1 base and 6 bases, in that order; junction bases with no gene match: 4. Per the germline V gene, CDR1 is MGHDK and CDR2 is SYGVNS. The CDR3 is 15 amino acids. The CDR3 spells CASSESGSGRDTQYF. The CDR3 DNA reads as TGTGCCAGCAGTGAATCGGGTAGCGGGAGGGATACGCAGTATTTT.

The CDR3, as DNA: TGTGCCAGCAGTGACAGGGTCACAGATACGCAGTATTTT. It yields the protein CASSDRVTDTQYF. The rearrangement joins TRBV27 to TRBJ2-3; 7 nucleotides agree with TRBD1. Germline V gives CDR1 MNHEY, CDR2 SMNVEV (reference sequence). V trimming: 5 bases; J trimming: 2 bases; junction bases outside the gene matches: 1. This CDR3 is 13 amino acids long.

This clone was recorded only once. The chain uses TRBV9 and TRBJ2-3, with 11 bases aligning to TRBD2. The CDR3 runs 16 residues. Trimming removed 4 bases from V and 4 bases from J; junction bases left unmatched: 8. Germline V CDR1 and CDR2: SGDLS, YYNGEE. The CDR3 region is CASSLWGTSGADTQYF. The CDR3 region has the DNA TGTGCCAGCAGCCTGTGGGGGACTAGCGGTGCAGATACGCAGTATTTT.

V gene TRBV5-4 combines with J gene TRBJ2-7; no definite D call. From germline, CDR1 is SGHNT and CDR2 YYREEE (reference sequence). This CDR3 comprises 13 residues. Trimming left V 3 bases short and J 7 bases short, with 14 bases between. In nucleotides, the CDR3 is TGTGCCAGCAGCTCCGACTCCGGGCGAGAGCAGTACTTC. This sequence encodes CASSSDSGREQYF.

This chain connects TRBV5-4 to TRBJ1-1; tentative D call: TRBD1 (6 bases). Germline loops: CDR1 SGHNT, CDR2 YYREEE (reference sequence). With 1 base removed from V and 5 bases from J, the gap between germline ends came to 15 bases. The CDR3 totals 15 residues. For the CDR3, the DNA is TGTGCCAGCAGCTTGTTCGGGGGGCGACGGACTGAAGCTTTCTTT. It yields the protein CASSLFGGRRTEAFF.

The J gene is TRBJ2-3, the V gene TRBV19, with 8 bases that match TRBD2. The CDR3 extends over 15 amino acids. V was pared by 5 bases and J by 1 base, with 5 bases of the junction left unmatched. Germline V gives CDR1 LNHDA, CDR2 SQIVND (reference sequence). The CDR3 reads CASSLQTSGTDTQYF. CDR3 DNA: TGTGCCAGTAGTCTACAGACTAGCGGCACAGATACGCAGTATTTT.

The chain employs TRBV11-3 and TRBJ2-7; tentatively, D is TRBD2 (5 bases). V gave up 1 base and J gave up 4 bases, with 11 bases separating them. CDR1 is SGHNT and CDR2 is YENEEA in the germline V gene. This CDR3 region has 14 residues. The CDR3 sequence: CASSLAGEGYEQYF. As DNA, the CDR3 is TGTGCCAGCAGCTTAGCCGGAGAGGGTTACGAGCAGTACTTC.

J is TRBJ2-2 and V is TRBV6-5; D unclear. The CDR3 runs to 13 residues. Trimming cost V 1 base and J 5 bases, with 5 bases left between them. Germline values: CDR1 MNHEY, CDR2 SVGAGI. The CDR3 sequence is CASSYFGTGELFF. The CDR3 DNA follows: TGTGCCAGCAGTTACTTCGGGACCGGGGAGCTGTTTTTT.

In nucleotides, the CDR3 is TGTGCCAGCAGGGTTAGCGGGATGGTAGATACGCAGTATTTT. It yields the protein CASRVSGMVDTQYF. The chain has TRBV2 and TRBJ2-3, with 8 bases fitting TRBD2. The V segment lost 6 bases and the J segment 5 bases; nucleotides outside the gene matches: 7. Germline CDR1 SNHLY, CDR2 FYNNEI. This CDR3 is 14 amino acids long.

CDR3 in amino acids: CASSELAGMGVRTDTQYF. DNA for the CDR3: TGTGCCAGCAGTGAACTAGCGGGAATGGGGGTTAGGACAGATACGCAGTATTTT. The gene calls are TRBV2 and TRBJ2-3, with 9 bases fitting TRBD2. The CDR3 consists of 18 residues. From germline, CDR1 is SNHLY and CDR2 FYNNEI. Germline trimming cut 2 bases from V and 3 bases from J; bases unmatched to any gene: 12.

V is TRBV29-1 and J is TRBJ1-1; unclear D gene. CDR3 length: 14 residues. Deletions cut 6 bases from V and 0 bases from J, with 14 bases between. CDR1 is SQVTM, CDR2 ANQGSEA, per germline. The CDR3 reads CSVHKGSMNTEAFF. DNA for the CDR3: TGCAGCGTCCACAAAGGATCCATGAACACTGAAGCTTTCTTT.

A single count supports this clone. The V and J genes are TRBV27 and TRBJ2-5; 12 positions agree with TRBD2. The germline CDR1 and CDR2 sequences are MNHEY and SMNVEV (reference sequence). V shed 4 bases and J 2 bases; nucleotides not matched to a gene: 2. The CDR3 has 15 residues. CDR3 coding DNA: TGTGCCAGCAGTTACCTAGCGGGAGGGCAAGAGACCCAGTACTTC. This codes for CASSYLAGGQETQYF.

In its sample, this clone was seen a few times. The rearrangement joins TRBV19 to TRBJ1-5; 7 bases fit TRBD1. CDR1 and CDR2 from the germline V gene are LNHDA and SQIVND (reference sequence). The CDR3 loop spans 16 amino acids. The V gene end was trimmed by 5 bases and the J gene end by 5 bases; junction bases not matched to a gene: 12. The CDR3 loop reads CASSQGQDRVHQPQHF. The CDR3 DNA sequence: TGTGCCAGTAGTCAGGGCCAAGACAGGGTCCATCAGCCCCAGCATTTT.

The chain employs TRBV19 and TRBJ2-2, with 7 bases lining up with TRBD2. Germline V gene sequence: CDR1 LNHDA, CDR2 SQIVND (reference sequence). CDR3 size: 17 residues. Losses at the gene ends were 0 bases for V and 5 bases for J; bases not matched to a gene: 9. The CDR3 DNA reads TGTGCCAGTAGTATAGAGGTAGCGGGCGAACGAACCGGGGAGCTGTTTTTT. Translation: CASSIEVAGERTGELFF.

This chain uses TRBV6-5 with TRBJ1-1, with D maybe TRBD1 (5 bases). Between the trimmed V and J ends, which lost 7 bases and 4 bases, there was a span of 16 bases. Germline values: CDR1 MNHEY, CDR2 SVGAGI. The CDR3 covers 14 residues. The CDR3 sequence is CASKMGEEATEAFF. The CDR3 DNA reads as TGTGCCAGCAAGATGGGGGAAGAGGCCACTGAAGCTTTCTTT.

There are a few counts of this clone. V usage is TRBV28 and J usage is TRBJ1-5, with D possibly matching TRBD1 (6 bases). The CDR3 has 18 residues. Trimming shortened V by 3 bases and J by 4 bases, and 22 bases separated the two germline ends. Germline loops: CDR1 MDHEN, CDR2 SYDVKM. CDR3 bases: TGTGCCAGCAGTTTGAAACTGACGGGGGGGCGTGTGAATCAGCCCCAGCATTTT. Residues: CASSLKLTGGRVNQPQHF. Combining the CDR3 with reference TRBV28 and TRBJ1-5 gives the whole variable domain DVKVTQSSRYLVKRTGEKVFLECVQDMDHENMFWYRQDPGLGLRLIYFSYDVKMKEKGDIPEGYSVSREKKERFSLILESASTNQTSMYLCASSLKLTGGRVNQPQHFGDGTRLSIL.

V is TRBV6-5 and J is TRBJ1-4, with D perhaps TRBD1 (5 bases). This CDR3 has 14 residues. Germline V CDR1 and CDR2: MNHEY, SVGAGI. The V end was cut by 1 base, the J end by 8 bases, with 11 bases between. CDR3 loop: CASSYFSGQEKLFF. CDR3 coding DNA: TGTGCCAGCAGTTACTTTTCAGGGCAAGAAAAACTGTTTTTT.

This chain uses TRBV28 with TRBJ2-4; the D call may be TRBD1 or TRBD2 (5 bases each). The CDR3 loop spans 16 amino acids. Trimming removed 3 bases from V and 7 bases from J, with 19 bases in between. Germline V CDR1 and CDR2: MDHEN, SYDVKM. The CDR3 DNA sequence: TGTGCCAGCAGTTTCAGCTTCGGGACCTCGGGTAACATTCAGTACTTC. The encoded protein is CASSFSFGTSGNIQYF.

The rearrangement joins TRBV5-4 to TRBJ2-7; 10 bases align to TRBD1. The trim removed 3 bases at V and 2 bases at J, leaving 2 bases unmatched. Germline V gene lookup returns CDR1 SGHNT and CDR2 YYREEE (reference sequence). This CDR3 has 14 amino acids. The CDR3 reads CASSSGTGAYEQYF. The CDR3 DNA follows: TGTGCCAGCAGCTCCGGGACAGGGGCCTACGAGCAGTACTTC.

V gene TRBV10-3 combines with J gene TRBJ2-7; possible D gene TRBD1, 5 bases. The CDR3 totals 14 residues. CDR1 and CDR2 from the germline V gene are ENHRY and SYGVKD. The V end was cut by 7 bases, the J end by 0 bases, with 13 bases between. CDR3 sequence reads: CAIMDTLGSYEQYF. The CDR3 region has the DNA TGTGCCATCATGGACACCCTGGGCTCCTACGAGCAGTACTTC.

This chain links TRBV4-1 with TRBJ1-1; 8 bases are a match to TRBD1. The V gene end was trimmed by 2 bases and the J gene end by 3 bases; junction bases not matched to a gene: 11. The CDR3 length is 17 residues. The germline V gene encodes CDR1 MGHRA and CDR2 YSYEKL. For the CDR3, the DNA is TGCGCCAGCAGCCAAAAGGACAGGGTACTACCAGACACTGAAGCTTTCTTT. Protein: CASSQKDRVLPDTEAFF.

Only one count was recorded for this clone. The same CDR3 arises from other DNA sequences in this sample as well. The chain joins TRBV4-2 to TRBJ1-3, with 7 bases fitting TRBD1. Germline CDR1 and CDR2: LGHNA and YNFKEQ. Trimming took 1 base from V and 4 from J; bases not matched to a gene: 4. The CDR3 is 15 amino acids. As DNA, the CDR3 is TGTGCCAGCAGCCAAGGGAAGGGGGCCGGAAACACCATATATTTT. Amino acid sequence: CASSQGKGAGNTIYF.